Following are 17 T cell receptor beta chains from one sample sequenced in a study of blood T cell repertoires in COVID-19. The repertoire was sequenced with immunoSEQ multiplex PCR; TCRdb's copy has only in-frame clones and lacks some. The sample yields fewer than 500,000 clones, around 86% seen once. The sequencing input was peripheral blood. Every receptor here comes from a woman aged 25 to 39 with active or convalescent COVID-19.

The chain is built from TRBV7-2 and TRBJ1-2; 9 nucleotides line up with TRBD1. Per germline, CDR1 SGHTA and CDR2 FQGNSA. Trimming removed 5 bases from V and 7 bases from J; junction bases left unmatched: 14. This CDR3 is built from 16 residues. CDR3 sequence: CASSPGQGPIQGGYTF. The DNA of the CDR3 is TGTGCCAGCAGCCCGGGACAGGGCCCTATACAGGGTGGCTACACCTTC.

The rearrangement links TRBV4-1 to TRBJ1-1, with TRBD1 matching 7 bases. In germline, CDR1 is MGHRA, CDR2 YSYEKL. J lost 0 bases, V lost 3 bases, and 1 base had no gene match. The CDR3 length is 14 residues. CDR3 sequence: CASSQGQMNTEAFF. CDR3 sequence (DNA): TGCGCCAGCAGCCAGGGACAGATGAACACTGAAGCTTTCTTT.

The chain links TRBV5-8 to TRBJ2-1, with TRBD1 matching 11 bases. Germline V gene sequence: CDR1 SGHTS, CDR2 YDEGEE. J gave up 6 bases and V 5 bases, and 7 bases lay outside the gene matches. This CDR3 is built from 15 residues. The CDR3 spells CASRLGQGVSNEQFF. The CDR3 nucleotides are TGTGCCAGCAGACTGGGACAGGGGGTCTCCAATGAGCAGTTCTTC.

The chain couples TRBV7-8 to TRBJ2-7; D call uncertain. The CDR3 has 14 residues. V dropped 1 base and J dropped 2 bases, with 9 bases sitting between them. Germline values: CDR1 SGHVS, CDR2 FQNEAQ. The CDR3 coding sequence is TGTGCCAGCAGCTTAGGGGCCGTCCCCTACGAGCAGTACTTC. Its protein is CASSLGAVPYEQYF.

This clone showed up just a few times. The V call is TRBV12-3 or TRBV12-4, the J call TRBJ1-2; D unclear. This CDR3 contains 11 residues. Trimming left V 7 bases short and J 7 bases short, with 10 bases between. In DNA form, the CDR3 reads TGTGCCAGCACCTCTGCGGTTGGCTACACCTTC. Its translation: CASTSAVGYTF.

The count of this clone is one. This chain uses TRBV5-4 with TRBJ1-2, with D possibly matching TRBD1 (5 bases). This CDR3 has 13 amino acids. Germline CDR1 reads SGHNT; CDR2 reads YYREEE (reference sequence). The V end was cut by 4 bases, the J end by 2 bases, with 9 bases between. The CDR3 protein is CASSPGGNYGYTF. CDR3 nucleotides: TGTGCCAGCAGCCCGGGGGGGAACTATGGCTACACCTTC.

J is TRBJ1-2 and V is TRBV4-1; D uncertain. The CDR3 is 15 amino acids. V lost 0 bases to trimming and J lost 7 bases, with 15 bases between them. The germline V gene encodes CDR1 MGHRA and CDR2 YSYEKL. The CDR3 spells CASSQDIPGIRGYTF. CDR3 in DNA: TGCGCCAGCAGCCAAGATATACCGGGGATCCGTGGCTACACCTTC.

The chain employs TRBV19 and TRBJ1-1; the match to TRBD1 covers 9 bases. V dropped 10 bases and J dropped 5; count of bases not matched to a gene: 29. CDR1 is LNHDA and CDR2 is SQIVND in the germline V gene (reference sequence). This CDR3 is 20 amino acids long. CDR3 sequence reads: CATTRTSGTGFIWIETEAFF. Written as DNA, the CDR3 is TGTGCCACTACCCGGACTTCCGGGACAGGGTTTATCTGGATCGAGACTGAAGCTTTCTTT.

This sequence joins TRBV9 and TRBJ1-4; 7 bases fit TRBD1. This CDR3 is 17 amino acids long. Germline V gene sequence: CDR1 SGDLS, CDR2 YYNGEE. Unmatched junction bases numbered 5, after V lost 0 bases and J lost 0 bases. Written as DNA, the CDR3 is TGTGCCAGCAGCGTAGAAGGGACAGCCACAACTAATGAAAAACTGTTTTTT. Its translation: CASSVEGTATTNEKLFF. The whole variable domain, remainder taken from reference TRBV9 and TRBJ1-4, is DSGVTQTPKHLITATGQRVTLRCSPRSGDLSVYWYQQSLDQGLQFLIQYYNGEERAKGNILERFSAQQFPDLHSELNLSSLELGDSALYFCASSVEGTATTNEKLFFGSGTQLSVL.

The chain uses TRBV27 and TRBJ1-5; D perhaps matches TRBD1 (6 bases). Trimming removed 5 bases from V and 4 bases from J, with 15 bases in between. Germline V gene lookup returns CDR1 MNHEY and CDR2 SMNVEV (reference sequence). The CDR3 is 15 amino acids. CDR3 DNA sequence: TGTGCCAGCAGTCTCGGACAGATGGGAAATCAGCCCCAGCATTTT. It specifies CASSLGQMGNQPQHF.

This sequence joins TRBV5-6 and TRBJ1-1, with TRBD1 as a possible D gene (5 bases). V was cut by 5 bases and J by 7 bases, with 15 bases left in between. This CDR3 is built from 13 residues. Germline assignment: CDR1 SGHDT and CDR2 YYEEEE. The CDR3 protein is CASSPQTGFEAFF. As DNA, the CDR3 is TGTGCCAGCAGTCCCCAAACAGGTTTTGAAGCTTTCTTT.

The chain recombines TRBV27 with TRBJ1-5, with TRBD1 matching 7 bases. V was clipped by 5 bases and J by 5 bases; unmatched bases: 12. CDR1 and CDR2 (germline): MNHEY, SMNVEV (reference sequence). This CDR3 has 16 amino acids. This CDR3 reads CASSPIPDRAHQPQHF. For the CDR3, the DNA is TGTGCCAGCAGTCCTATTCCTGACAGGGCCCATCAGCCCCAGCATTTT.

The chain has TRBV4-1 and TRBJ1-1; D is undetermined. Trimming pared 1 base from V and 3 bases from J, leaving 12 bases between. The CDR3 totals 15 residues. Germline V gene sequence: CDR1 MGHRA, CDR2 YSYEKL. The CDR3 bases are TGCGCCAGCAGCCAAGTGTTGTCAGGTGACACTGAAGCTTTCTTT. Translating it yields CASSQVLSGDTEAFF.

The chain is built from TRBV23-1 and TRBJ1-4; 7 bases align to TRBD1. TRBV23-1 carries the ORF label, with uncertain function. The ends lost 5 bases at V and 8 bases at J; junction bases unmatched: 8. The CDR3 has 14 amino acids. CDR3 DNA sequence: TGCGCCAGCAGTAGGGCAGGGGGTACAGAAAAACTGTTTTTT. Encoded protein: CASSRAGGTEKLFF.

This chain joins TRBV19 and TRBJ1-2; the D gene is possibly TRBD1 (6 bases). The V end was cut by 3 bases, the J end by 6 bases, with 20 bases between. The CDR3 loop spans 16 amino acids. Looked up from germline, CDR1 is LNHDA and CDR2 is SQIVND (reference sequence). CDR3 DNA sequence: TGTGCCAGTAGTATTGGCAGGGGTTCGTTGGGAAATGGCTACACCTTC. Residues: CASSIGRGSLGNGYTF.

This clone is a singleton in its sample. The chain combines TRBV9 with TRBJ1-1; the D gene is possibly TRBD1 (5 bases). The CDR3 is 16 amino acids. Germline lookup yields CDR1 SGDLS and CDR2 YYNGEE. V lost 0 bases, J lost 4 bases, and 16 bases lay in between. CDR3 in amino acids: CASSVATGRFSTEAFF. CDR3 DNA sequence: TGTGCCAGCAGCGTAGCCACAGGTCGCTTTTCCACTGAAGCTTTCTTT.

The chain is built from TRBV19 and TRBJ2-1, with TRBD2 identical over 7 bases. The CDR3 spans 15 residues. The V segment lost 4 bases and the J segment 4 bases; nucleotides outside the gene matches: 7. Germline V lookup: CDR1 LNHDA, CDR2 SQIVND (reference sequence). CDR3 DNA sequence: TGTGCCAGTAGTACCCTGGGTAGCGGGTACAATGAGCAGTTCTTC. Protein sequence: CASSTLGSGYNEQFF.